A single sample gave rise to the 14 T cell receptor beta chains below, sequenced in a study of T-cell reconstitution after alpha-beta-depleted transplantation in children. A library of TCRbeta sequences, prepared with unique molecular identifiers, was generated. TCRdb reprocessed the PCR reads via MiXCR and lists one record per CDR3 protein. The profile shows just over 950,000 distinct CDR3 sequences, around 30% of them singletons. The sample here was PBMCs, mostly from graft donor cells, taken 360 days after TCRalphabeta/CD19-depleted stem cell transplant. The source of these receptors is a boy less than two years old who had a stem cell transplant for SCID, so the T cells may come from the graft donor.

The rearrangement links TRBV7-2 to TRBJ1-1; 10 positions match TRBD1. CDR3 length: 14 amino acids. V lost 3 bases, J lost 10 bases, and 8 bases stayed unmatched. Germline V gene lookup returns CDR1 SGHTA and CDR2 FQGNSA. In DNA, the CDR3 is TGTGCCAGCAGCTTTTTCTGGGACAGGGGAACAGCTTTCTTT. It is translated as CASSFFWDRGTAFF.

This clonotype was recorded once. The genes are TRBV5-5 and TRBJ1-2, with D unclear. Trimming took 0 bases from V and 7 from J, leaving 16 bases between them. The germline V gene encodes CDR1 SGHKS and CDR2 YYEKEE (reference sequence). This CDR3 is 15 amino acids long. In DNA form, the CDR3 reads TGTGCCAGCAGCTTGGCTGGACGGGAAAGCCTTGGCTACACCTTC. Protein product: CASSLAGRESLGYTF.

The chain recombines TRBV12-3 or TRBV12-4 with TRBJ1-3; 12 bases are shared with TRBD1. CDR3 length: 20 amino acids. Trimming took 5 bases from V and 4 from J; bases not matched to a gene: 18. The CDR3 region is CASSGLPGQGAFASGNTIYF. Here the CDR3 DNA reads TGTGCCAGCAGTGGGCTCCCGGGACAGGGGGCGTTTGCCTCCGGAAACACCATATATTTT.

This clonotype was seen more than once but under ten times. One junction end disagrees with the germline gene, perhaps due to a read error. The chain has TRBV12-3 or TRBV12-4 and TRBJ1-5; 8 bases line up with TRBD1. This CDR3 has 15 amino acids. CDR3: CASSPGQGRNQPQHF. The CDR3, as DNA: TGCGCCAGCAGCCCCGGACAGGGACGGAATCAGCCCCAGCATTTT.

The rearrangement links TRBV12-3 or TRBV12-4 to TRBJ2-1, with 12 bases fitting TRBD2. This CDR3 is built from 14 residues. V shed 7 bases and J 8 bases; nucleotides not matched to a gene: 6. CDR3 sequence (DNA): TGTGCCAGCACGTACCGACTAGCGGGGGATGAGCAGTTCTTC. Its translation: CASTYRLAGDEQFF.

The table lists this clonotype with a few counts. The chain links TRBV27 to TRBJ2-2; D ambiguous. CDR1 is MNHEY, CDR2 SMNVEV, per germline (reference sequence). The V gene lost 6 bases and the J gene lost 0 bases, with 17 bases spanning the gap. This CDR3 is 17 amino acids long. The CDR3 DNA reads TGTGCCAGCAGCCTAGACCCCCGGGCTGCGAACACCGGGGAGCTGTTTTTT. This gives the protein CASSLDPRAANTGELFF.

This chain connects TRBV2 to TRBJ2-5, with TRBD2 matching over 15 bases. The CDR3 is 19 residues long. Germline V lookup: CDR1 SNHLY, CDR2 FYNNEI. V was pared by 5 bases and J by 2 bases, with 12 bases of the junction left unmatched. The CDR3 spells CASSSTWTSGGGEQETQYF. Written as DNA, the CDR3 is TGTGCCAGCAGTTCCACTTGGACTAGCGGGGGGGGAGAGCAAGAGACCCAGTACTTC.

The chain is built from TRBV12-3 or TRBV12-4 and TRBJ2-7; no definite D call. V shed 6 bases and J shed 3 bases, with 15 bases lying between them. The CDR3 totals 14 residues. DNA of the CDR3: TGTGCCAGCAGCCTAACATATGGGCTCTACGAGCAGTACTTC. Translating gives CASSLTYGLYEQYF.

The V gene is TRBV6-2 or TRBV6-3, the J gene TRBJ2-6; D is unresolved. CDR1 MNHEY and CDR2 SVGEGT come from the germline V gene. The CDR3 is 17 amino acids. The V and J ends lost 2 bases and 0 bases respectively, with 11 bases between them. The CDR3 protein is CASSYMARRSGANVLTF. The CDR3 nucleotides read TGTGCCAGCAGTTACATGGCCAGGCGCTCTGGGGCCAACGTCCTGACTTTC.

In this sample, this clonotype turned up a few times. This CDR3 is CASSLFLGTHNEQFF. CDR3 DNA: TGTGCCAGCAGTTTATTTCTGGGCACACACAATGAGCAGTTCTTC. V gene TRBV12-3 or TRBV12-4 combines with J gene TRBJ2-1, with D unresolved. V lost 2 bases and J 5 bases, leaving 13 bases between the germline ends. CDR3 length: 15 residues.

The chain combines TRBV10-3 with TRBJ2-7, with 7 nucleotides matching TRBD2. The CDR3 consists of 15 residues. CDR1 is ENHRY and CDR2 is SYGVKD in the germline V gene. After removal of 4 bases from V and 6 bases from J, the junction contained 12 bases not matched to a gene. The DNA for the CDR3 is TGTGCCATCAGTGGGGGGGGGACCTGGCTCTCCGAGCAGTACTTC. It codes for CAISGGGTWLSEQYF.

V gene TRBV4-2 combines with J gene TRBJ2-2; D may correspond to TRBD1 or TRBD2 (5 bases each). Per germline, CDR1 LGHNA and CDR2 YNFKEQ. The CDR3 sequence is 15 residues long. The V end lost 0 bases, the J end lost 6 bases, and 11 bases lay between the germline ends. The CDR3 region has the DNA TGTGCCAGCAGCCAAGATGTTTGGGGGTCCGGGGAGCTGTTTTTT. Encoded protein: CASSQDVWGSGELFF.

V and J are TRBV4-1 and TRBJ1-2, with D unresolved. Germline lookup yields CDR1 MGHRA and CDR2 YSYEKL. The V and J ends lost 0 bases and 4 bases respectively, with 12 bases between them. The CDR3 consists of 15 residues. In DNA form, the CDR3 reads TGCGCCAGCAGCCAAGATGCCAGTACTGGCTATGGCTACACCTTC. As protein: CASSQDASTGYGYTF.

The CDR3 reads CSVTRTGSVQETQYF. DNA of the CDR3: TGCAGCGTTACAAGGACAGGGAGCGTCCAAGAGACCCAGTACTTC. This chain connects TRBV29-1 to TRBJ2-5; 8 bases align to TRBD1. This CDR3 is built from 15 residues. J lost 1 base, V lost 5 bases, and 9 bases had no gene match. Germline CDR1 and CDR2: SQVTM and ANQGSEA.